This TCR beta chain was profiled in a study of blood T cell repertoires in COVID-19. At the level of the study: The analysed material was cDNA or gDNA that came from T cells, B-cell-depleted T cells, or PBMCs.

Sequencing was performed with immunoSEQ multiplex PCR; in TCRdb, only in-frame clones are kept and a portion is missing. The sample holds around 260,000 clones, approximately 83% seen once. This CDR3 contains 10 residues. Germline V gene lookup returns CDR1 DFQATT and CDR2 SNEGSKA (reference sequence). Trimming took 8 bases from V and 4 from J, leaving 6 bases between them. V is TRBV20-1 and J is TRBJ2-1; D unclear. The sequencing sample was made of peripheral blood. The source of this sequence is a person aged 65 to 79 with COVID-19, enrolled during active disease. This CDR3 reads CSLYYNEQFF. The CDR3 bases are TGCAGTCTCTATTACAATGAGCAGTTCTTC.